What follows is one TCR beta chain and its context. The repertoire was sequenced with immunoSEQ multiplex PCR; TCRdb's copy has only in-frame clones and lacks some. Of 65,000 to 95,000 clones listed, approximately 83% are singletons. This sample was included in a study of CD4 T cell repertoires in COVID-19. Germline V gives CDR1 SGHRS, CDR2 YFSETQ. Losses at the gene ends were 1 base for V and 4 bases for J; bases not matched to a gene: 4. The CDR3 sequence is 14 residues long. The clonotype was recovered from a human donor who had COVID-19. The material was CD4+ T cells from peripheral blood, obtained after recovery from COVID-19. The rearrangement uses TRBV5-1 and TRBJ1-1, with TRBD1 matching over 7 bases. Here the CDR3 DNA reads TGCGCCAGCAGCTTGACGACAGGGAGCACTGAAGCTTTCTTT. Protein sequence: CASSLTTGSTEAFF.